This T cell receptor (delta chain) was profiled in a study of Vδ1+ human thymocytes. V gave up 1 base and J gave up 10 bases; unmatched junction bases: 11. The CDR3 loop spans 16 amino acids. Germline assignment: CDR1 TSWWSYY and CDR2 QGS. The sample holds a few counts of this clone. Its antigen remains unidentified. Study outcomes and limitations: In the thymus, TRG and TRD repertoires looked highly polyclonal with Gaussian CDR3 lengths.

Extracted RNA was reverse transcribed into cDNA. The CDR3 regions were amplified by multiplex PCR from V-gene primers to a constant-region primer. TCRdb reprocessed the multiplex PCR reads using CATT. The profile shows tens of thousands of delta-chain clones, about 29% of them singletons. Sequenced sample: Vdelta1+ gamma-delta thymocytes from the thymus. The subset was: FACS-sorted CD3+ TCRalphabeta- TCRVdelta1+ TCRVdelta2- thymocytes. The origin of this receptor is a boy under two years old who had congenital heart surgery. The V gene is TRDV1, the J gene TRDJ1; 11 bases line up with TRDD3. CDR3 region: CALGEHPLLGDRGLIF. CDR3 DNA sequence: TGTGCTCTTGGGGAACACCCCCTACTGGGGGATAGGGGACTCATCTTT.